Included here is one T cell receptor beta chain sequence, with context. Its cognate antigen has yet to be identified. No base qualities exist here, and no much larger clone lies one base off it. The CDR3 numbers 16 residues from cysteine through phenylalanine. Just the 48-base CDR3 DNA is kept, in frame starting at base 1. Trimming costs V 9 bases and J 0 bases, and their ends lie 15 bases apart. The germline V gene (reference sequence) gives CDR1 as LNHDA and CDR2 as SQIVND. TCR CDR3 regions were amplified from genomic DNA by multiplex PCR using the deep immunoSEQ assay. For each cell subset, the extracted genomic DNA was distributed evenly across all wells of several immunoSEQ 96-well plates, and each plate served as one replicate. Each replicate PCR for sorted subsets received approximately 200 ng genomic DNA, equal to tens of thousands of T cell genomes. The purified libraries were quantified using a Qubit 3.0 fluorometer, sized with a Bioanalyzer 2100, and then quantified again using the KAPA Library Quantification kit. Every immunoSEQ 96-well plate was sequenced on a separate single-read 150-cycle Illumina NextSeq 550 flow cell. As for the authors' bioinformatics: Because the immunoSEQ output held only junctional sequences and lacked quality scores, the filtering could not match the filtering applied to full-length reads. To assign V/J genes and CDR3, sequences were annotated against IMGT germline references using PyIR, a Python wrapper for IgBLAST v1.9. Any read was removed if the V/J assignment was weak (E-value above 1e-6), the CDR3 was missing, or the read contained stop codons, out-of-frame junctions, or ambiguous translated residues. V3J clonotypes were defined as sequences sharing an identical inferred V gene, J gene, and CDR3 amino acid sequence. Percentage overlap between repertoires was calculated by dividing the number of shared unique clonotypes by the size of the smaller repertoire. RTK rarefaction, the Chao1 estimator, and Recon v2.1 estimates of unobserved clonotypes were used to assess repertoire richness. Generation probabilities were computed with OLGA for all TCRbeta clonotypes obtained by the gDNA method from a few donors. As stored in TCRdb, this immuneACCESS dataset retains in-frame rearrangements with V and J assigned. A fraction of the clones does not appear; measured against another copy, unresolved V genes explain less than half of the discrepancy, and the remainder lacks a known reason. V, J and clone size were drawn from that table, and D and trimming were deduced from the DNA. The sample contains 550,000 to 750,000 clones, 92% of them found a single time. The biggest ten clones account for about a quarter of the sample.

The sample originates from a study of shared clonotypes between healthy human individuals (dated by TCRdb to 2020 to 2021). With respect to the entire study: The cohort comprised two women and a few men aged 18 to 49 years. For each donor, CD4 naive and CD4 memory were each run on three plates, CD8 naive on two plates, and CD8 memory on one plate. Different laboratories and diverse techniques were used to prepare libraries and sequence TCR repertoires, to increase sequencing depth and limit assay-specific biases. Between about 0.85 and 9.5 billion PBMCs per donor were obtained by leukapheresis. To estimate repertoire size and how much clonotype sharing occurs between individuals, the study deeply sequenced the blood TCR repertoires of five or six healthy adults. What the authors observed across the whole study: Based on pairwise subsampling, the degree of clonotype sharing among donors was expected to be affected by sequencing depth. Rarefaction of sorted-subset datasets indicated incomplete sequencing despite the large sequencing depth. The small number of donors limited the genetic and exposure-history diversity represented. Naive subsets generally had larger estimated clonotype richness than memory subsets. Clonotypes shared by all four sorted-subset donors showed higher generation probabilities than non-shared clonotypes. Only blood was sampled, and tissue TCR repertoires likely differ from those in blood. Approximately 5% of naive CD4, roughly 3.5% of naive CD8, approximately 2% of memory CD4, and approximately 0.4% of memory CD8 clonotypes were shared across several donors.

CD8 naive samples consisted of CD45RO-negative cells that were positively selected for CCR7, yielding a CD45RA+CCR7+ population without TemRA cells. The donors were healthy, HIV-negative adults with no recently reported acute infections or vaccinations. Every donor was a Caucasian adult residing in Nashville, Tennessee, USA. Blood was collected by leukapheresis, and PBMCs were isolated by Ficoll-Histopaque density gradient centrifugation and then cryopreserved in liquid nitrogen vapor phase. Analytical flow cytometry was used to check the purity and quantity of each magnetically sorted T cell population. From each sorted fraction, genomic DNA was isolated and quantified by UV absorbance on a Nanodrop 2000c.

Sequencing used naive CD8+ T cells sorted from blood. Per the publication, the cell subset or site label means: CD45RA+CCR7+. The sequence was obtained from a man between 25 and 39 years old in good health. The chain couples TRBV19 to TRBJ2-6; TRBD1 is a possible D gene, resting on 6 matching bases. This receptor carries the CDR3 CASVPGHISGANVLTF. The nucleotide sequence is TGTGCCAGCGTACCGGGACACATCTCTGGGGCCAACGTCCTGACTTTC.